This TCR beta chain was sequenced in a study of blood T cell repertoires in COVID-19. Study information: The study drew acute and convalescent COVID-19 samples from the United States, Italy and Spain. From T cells, B-cell-depleted T cells, or PBMCs came the material, which was cDNA or gDNA.

TCRdb's copy holds only in-frame clones and misses some; the assay was immunoSEQ multiplex PCR. The sample lists some 70,000 clones, about nine tenths occurring once. Losses at the gene ends were 2 bases for V and 4 bases for J; bases not matched to a gene: 0. CDR1 is SQVTM and CDR2 is ANQGSEA in the germline V gene. The CDR3 runs to 12 residues. This chain uses TRBV29-1 with TRBJ2-3; 7 bases fit TRBD2. The clonotype comes from a human donor with active COVID-19. The donor label of this sample is uncertain. Sample: peripheral blood. CDR3 sequence reads: CSVELAADTQYF. The CDR3 bases are TGCAGCGTTGAACTAGCGGCAGATACGCAGTATTTT.